This TCR beta chain was identified in a study of T cell clonotyping in hematopoietic cell transplantation. General study findings and limits: Recipient TCR diversity dropped after transplant; expanded clonotypes rose from day 30 to 180.

Concerning this clone itself: Its antigen remains unknown.

Some clones are missing from TCRdb's copy, which holds only in-frame ones; the method was immunoSEQ multiplex PCR. The sample gives 5,500 to 7,000 clones, more than 75% of which show up once; about two fifths is in the top ten. The CDR3 loop spans 15 amino acids. The germline gives CDR1 SGHDN, CDR2 FVKESK. Trimming took off 4 bases at V and 7 bases at J, with 16 bases between the two ends. Blood collection times were about day -28 and days 30, 100, 180 posttransplant. The clonotype comes from a female patient in her forties or fifties who had an allogeneic stem cell transplant from a related donor, so the T cells may come from the graft donor. Some clones in this sample may be carry-over from other donors' samples. V and J are TRBV14 and TRBJ2-2; possibly TRBD2 for D (7 bases). Here the sequenced sample was peripheral blood mononuclear cells, taken 100 days after allogeneic stem cell transplant. In nucleotides, the CDR3 is TGTGCCAGCAGCCTCCGGGGGGCGCGAAACGGGGAGCTGTTTTTT. As protein: CASSLRGARNGELFF.